This TCR beta chain is from a study of OX40 agonist ivuxolimab in advanced cancers. At the level of the study: Dose-escalation subjects each had hepatocellular carcinoma, melanoma, renal cell or head and neck cancer. The mean age was approximately 56 years, ranging from about 20 to 79, with approximately 83% of participants male.

The assay was immunoSEQ multiplex PCR, and TCRdb's table has in-frame clones only and misses some. The sample lists about 29,000 clones, approximately 79% occurring once. Findings and caveats of the study: At 0.1 to 3.0 mg/kg and by week 6, clonal expansion occurred in CD4+ and CD8+ blood T cells.

Points on this clone: As yet, its antigen is unknown.

The specimen was CD4+ or CD8+ T cells sorted from blood, collected in a trial of the OX40 agonist ivuxolimab. The sequence came from an adult with an advanced solid tumor such as melanoma, head and neck, liver or kidney cancer.

CDR3 in amino acids: CASSYSVGGGNSPLHF. In DNA form, the CDR3 reads TGTGCCAGCAGCTATTCTGTTGGAGGGGGAAATTCACCCCTCCACTTT. The chain carries TRBV7-6 and TRBJ1-6, with a weak D call TRBD1 (6 bases). The germline V gene has CDR1 SGHVS and CDR2 FNYEAQ. Trimming took off 4 bases at V and 7 bases at J, with 17 bases between the two ends. This CDR3 comprises 16 residues.